These T cell receptor beta chains were read from a single sample in a study of T cell repertoires in cytomegalovirus infection. The antigens of these receptors remain unknown. TCRdb reprocessed the reads via MiXCR and lists one record per CDR3 protein. The profile shows about 340,000 distinct CDR3 sequences, around 29% of them singletons. Sequencing used cultured PBMCs, obtained from culture after CMV antigen stimulation. These receptors all come from a human donor in good health (CMV status not recorded). Some clones in this sample may be carry-over from other donors' samples. Both conserved end residues are part of each CDR3. The D gene is left open where the match is weak. Expanded clones are given a class, and other clones once, few, many or no size at all.

j_call	d_call	v_call	clone_size	cdr3_nt	cdr3_aa
TRBJ2-1	NA	TRBV19	NA	TGTGCCAGTGGTCGAGATGCACACTACAATGAGCAGTTCTTC	CASGRDAHYNEQFF
TRBJ2-1	NA	TRBV12-3/TRBV12-4	many	TGTGCCAGCAGTTTAGACAGTTACAATGAGCAGTTCTTC	CASSLDSYNEQFF
TRBJ2-1	TRBD2	TRBV2	NA	TGTGCCATCCGACCTCGGGAGGGCCCTAACAATGAGCAGTTCTTC	CAIRPREGPNNEQFF
TRBJ2-4	TRBD1	TRBV9	NA	TGTGCCAGCAGCGCAACTACAGGGGGCTCGGAGTACTTC	CASSATTGGSEYF
TRBJ2-3	TRBD2	TRBV7-2	many	TGTGCCAGCAGCTTCCCCGGACTAGCGGGAGGGACCACAGATACGCAGTATTTT	CASSFPGLAGGTTDTQYF
TRBJ2-2	TRBD1	TRBV6-5	NA	TGTGCCAGCAGTGCGGGGGACAGGGCGACCGGGGAGCTGTTTTTT	CASSAGDRATGELFF
TRBJ2-3	TRBD2	TRBV7-8	many	TGTGCCAGCAGCCCCTCTAGCGGGGGGGCAGGGGTTTCAGATACGCAGTATTTT	CASSPSSGGAGVSDTQYF
TRBJ2-5	NA	TRBV20-1	many	TGCAGTGCGTACGGGGGCGGAGAGACCCAGTACTTC	CSAYGGGETQYF
TRBJ2-5	TRBD2	TRBV28	NA	TGTGCCAGCAGTGGGGCTAGCGGGACGTACGGAGAGACCCAGTACTTC	CASSGASGTYGETQYF
TRBJ2-4	TRBD1	TRBV7-2	many	TGTGCCAGCAGCTTAGAAGCAGGGGGAAACATTCAGTACTTC	CASSLEAGGNIQYF
TRBJ2-2	TRBD2	TRBV5-1	few	TGCGCCAGCAGCTCCGCGACTAGCGGGAAGAACACCGGGGAGCTGTTTTTT	CASSSATSGKNTGELFF
TRBJ1-1	NA	TRBV7-8	few	TGTGCCAGCAGCATAAACAGGGCAGGTGAAGCTTTCTTT	CASSINRAGEAFF
TRBJ1-4	NA	TRBV7-2	many	TGTGCCAGCAGCTTAGTAGTGGGTAATGAAAAACTGTTTTTT	CASSLVVGNEKLFF
TRBJ1-2	TRBD1	TRBV12-3/TRBV12-4	few	TGTGCCAGCAGCCGGGGAGGGTTCCAGGGGGCGAACGGCTACACCTTC	CASSRGGFQGANGYTF
TRBJ1-1	TRBD1	TRBV12-3/TRBV12-4	NA	TGTGCCAGCAGGACATCGTACAGGGGGCGAGCTTTCTTT	CASRTSYRGRAFF
TRBJ2-3	TRBD2	TRBV7-3	many	TGTGCCAGCAGCCAGACTAGCGGGGGGGCAGATACGCAGTATTTT	CASSQTSGGADTQYF
TRBJ1-4	TRBD1	TRBV6-1	NA	TGTGCCAGCAGTCGGGGACAGGTACCTAATGAAAAACTGTTTTTT	CASSRGQVPNEKLFF
TRBJ2-3	TRBD1	TRBV20-1	NA	TGCAGTGCTAGAGGAGGGGGCGAAGATACGCAGTATTTT	CSARGGGEDTQYF
TRBJ1-1	NA	TRBV29-1	NA	TGCAGCGTTGAACCCCTGGGCGGGGGTACGAACACTGAAGCTTTCTTT	CSVEPLGGGTNTEAFF
TRBJ2-1	TRBD2	TRBV10-3	many	TGTGCCATCAGAGCGAGCGGGGCCTACAATGAGCAGTTCTTC	CAIRASGAYNEQFF
TRBJ2-1	TRBD1	TRBV16	NA	TGTGCCAGCACCCAAGAAGTACAGGGGGGCAATGAGCAGTTCTTC	CASTQEVQGGNEQFF
TRBJ2-7	NA	TRBV19	few	TGTGCCAGTAGAGGAGAACGTCCCTACGAGCAGTACTTC	CASRGERPYEQYF
TRBJ1-1	TRBD1	TRBV7-2	many	TGTGCCAGCAGCTTGGGGTCGGGACAGGGGGCCACTGAAGCTTTCTTT	CASSLGSGQGATEAFF
TRBJ2-7	NA	TRBV9	NA	TGTGCCAGCAGCCCCGGGGATCTTGGCTCCTACGAGCAGTACTTC	CASSPGDLGSYEQYF
TRBJ1-2	NA	TRBV4-1	NA	TGCGCCAGCAGCCAAGAGGCGGCGGTGGGTGGCTACACCTTC	CASSQEAAVGGYTF
TRBJ1-1	NA	TRBV2	NA	TGTGCCAGCAGTGTGGGCGGGACCACTGAAGCTTTCTTT	CASSVGGTTEAFF
TRBJ2-7	TRBD1	TRBV29-1	NA	TGCAGCGTTTCAGGCTCTAGGACAGGGAACGAGCAGTACTTC	CSVSGSRTGNEQYF
TRBJ2-1	NA	TRBV19	few	TGTGCCAGTATGGGGGACTCCACTGAGCAGTTCTTC	CASMGDSTEQFF
TRBJ2-7	TRBD1	TRBV7-9	few	TGTGCCAGCAGCTCCTGGGACAGGGGAGCCGAGCAGTACTTC	CASSSWDRGAEQYF
TRBJ1-5	TRBD1	TRBV7-2	many	TGTGCCAGCAGCACCAGGACAGGGGAAAGCAATCAGCCCCAGCATTTT	CASSTRTGESNQPQHF
TRBJ2-7	NA	TRBV7-8	NA	TGTGCCAGCTGCCGGGGGAGAAACGAGCAGTACTTC	CASCRGRNEQYF
TRBJ2-2	NA	TRBV28	NA	TGTGCCAGCAGTTATATACAGGGTAGGGAAGAAACCACCGGGGAGCTGTTTTTT	CASSYIQGREETTGELFF
TRBJ1-4	TRBD1	TRBV12-3/TRBV12-4	few	TGTGCCAGCAGTCGGACAGGGGAAAGCGGAAAACTGTTTTTT	CASSRTGESGKLFF
TRBJ1-4	NA	TRBV3-1	few	TGTGCCAGCGGGGATGAAAAACTGTTTTTT	CASGDEKLFF
TRBJ2-1	NA	TRBV24-1	few	TGTGCCACCAGTGATCCTAGTGCTAATGAGCAGTTCTTC	CATSDPSANEQFF
TRBJ1-3	NA	TRBV11-2	few	TGTGCCAGCAGCTTAGACAGAGTCTCTGGAAACACCATATATTTT	CASSLDRVSGNTIYF
TRBJ2-3	NA	TRBV28	few	TGTGCCAGCAGAACCTCAGGGAGCACAGATACGCAGTATTTT	CASRTSGSTDTQYF
TRBJ2-5	NA	TRBV6-1	NA	TGTGCCAGCAGTGAAGCGGCTCAGAGGCAAGAGACCCAGTACTTC	CASSEAAQRQETQYF
TRBJ1-1	NA	TRBV5-6	few	TGTGCCAGCAGCTCCACCGGGGGGGGGTCCACTGAAGCTTTCTTT	CASSSTGGGSTEAFF
TRBJ2-3	TRBD2	TRBV7-9	many	TGTGCCACCAGCCGCCGGAGGACTAGCGGGAGGAACGATACAGATACGCAGTATTTT	CATSRRRTSGRNDTDTQYF
TRBJ1-3	NA	TRBV19	NA	TGTGCCAGTAGTACCGGAACCGCGGGACGCGGAAACACCATATATTTT	CASSTGTAGRGNTIYF
TRBJ2-1	TRBD1	TRBV12-3/TRBV12-4	many	TGTGCCAGCAGTTTCACTCCTTTGACAGGGGGAGTAGGTGAGCAGTTCTTC	CASSFTPLTGGVGEQFF
TRBJ1-6	NA	TRBV27	NA	TGTGCCAGCAGTTTATCCGACAGCTATAATTCACCCCTCCACTTT	CASSLSDSYNSPLHF
TRBJ2-7	TRBD2	TRBV11-1	NA	TGTGCCAGCAGCTCACAGCGGGGGGGCTACGAGCAGTACTTC	CASSSQRGGYEQYF
TRBJ1-1	TRBD1	TRBV5-1	NA	TGCGCCAGCAGCTCGGACAGGGTAGGTGGGACTGAAGCTTTCTTT	CASSSDRVGGTEAFF
TRBJ1-4	NA	TRBV11-2	NA	TGTGCCAGCAGCCTCGGGAGGGCTAATGAAAAACTGTTTTTT	CASSLGRANEKLFF
TRBJ2-7	TRBD2	TRBV20-1	NA	TGCAGTGCTCGACTAGCGGGGGCCTACGAGCAGTACTTC	CSARLAGAYEQYF
TRBJ2-7	NA	TRBV2	NA	TGTGCCAGCAGCGCCGTCGACATAGGGGCCTACGAGCAGTACTTC	CASSAVDIGAYEQYF
TRBJ2-7	NA	TRBV7-8	few	TGTGCCAGCAGCTTAGCTGGCAGCCGAGAGCAGTACTTC	CASSLAGSREQYF
TRBJ2-5	NA	TRBV7-2	NA	TGTGCCAGCAGCACTAGACAGTGGGAGACCCAGTACTTC	CASSTRQWETQYF
TRBJ2-5	NA	TRBV20-1	few	TGCAGTGCTAGCGGAGAGGTGGGGCAAGAGACCCAGTACTTC	CSASGEVGQETQYF
TRBJ2-1	TRBD2	TRBV27	NA	TGTGCCAGCAGTTTCGGTGGGAGGGTGAATGAGCAGTTCTTC	CASSFGGRVNEQFF
TRBJ1-2	TRBD1	TRBV20-1	NA	TGCAGTGCTAGAGTTAAACTAAGGGGGCCATTTTCAAACTATGGCTACACCTTC	CSARVKLRGPFSNYGYTF
TRBJ2-1	NA	TRBV18	few	TGTGCCAGCTCACCAGGAACCCCCAATGAGCAGTTCTTC	CASSPGTPNEQFF
TRBJ2-1	TRBD2	TRBV6-8	few	TGTGCCAGCAGTTACCGGGAGGGGCATGAGCAGTTCTTC	CASSYREGHEQFF
TRBJ2-7	NA	TRBV7-9	NA	TGTGCCAGCAGGAGAACAGTGAGCTCCTACGAGCAGTACTTC	CASRRTVSSYEQYF